This is a list of T cell receptor beta chains from one sample in a study of monozygotic twins with inflammatory bowel disease. TCRdb derives one entry per CDR3 protein from the 5' RACE reads, leaving out DNA. The sample yields fewer than 350,000 distinct CDR3 sequences, of which the top ten take up 2% to 2.5%. The sample was blood. These receptors came from a human donor with ulcerative colitis or Crohn's disease, or a healthy co-twin of an affected twin (not recorded which). Each CDR3 is given with its conserved first and last residue. The order of the fields is V gene, J gene, CDR3 protein.

>TRBV21-1|TRBJ1-6
CASTYRAGQVPFRHF
>TRBV18|TRBJ2-1
CASSPYLGDEQFF
>TRBV24-1|TRBJ2-2
CATSDLTGELFF
>TRBV6-1|TRBJ2-2
CASSERQGRNTGELFF
>TRBV30|TRBJ1-5
CATGGHSNQPQHF
>TRBV28|TRBJ2-3
CASSSPGTGVTDTQYF
>TRBV14|TRBJ2-1
CASSRVSRLIDEQFF
>TRBV10-3|TRBJ2-1
CAITRGERDEQFF
>TRBV7-9|TRBJ1-5
CASSPMGGNQPQHF
>TRBV4-3|TRBJ2-2
CASSQVLGANGELFF
>TRBV12-3/TRBV12-4|TRBJ1-1
CASSRRDHTEAFF
>TRBV20-1|TRBJ1-1
CSARSQVPEAFF
>TRBV7-2|TRBJ2-2
CASSPSPGQGVTGELFF
>TRBV20-1|TRBJ2-7
CSARDLLRPSGSYEQYF
>TRBV27|TRBJ1-6
CASSRGQLVPPLHF
>TRBV9|TRBJ2-1
CASSVAPTGRNEQFF
>TRBV6-5|TRBJ1-6
CASSYSSPPGESPLHF
>TRBV13|TRBJ2-1
CASSLRQGELNEQFF
>TRBV9|TRBJ2-7
CASSVGLAGSTYEQYF
>TRBV20-1|TRBJ2-5
CSARDPTGQETQYF
>TRBV12-3/TRBV12-4|TRBJ2-7
CASSTQGAYDEQYF
>TRBV20-1|TRBJ2-7
CSATLGGKGEQYF
>TRBV15|TRBJ1-5
CATSRDSLSPQHF
>TRBV5-5|TRBJ1-5
CASSTGHREPQHF
>TRBV5-1|TRBJ1-1
CASSLIPGADTEAFF
>TRBV12-3/TRBV12-4|TRBJ1-3
CASSLSGYGNTIYF
>TRBV18|TRBJ2-3
CASSKGGTDTQYF
>TRBV15|TRBJ2-5
CATRKGLGETQYF
>TRBV12-5|TRBJ1-5
CASGLVLTDRDKQPQHF
>TRBV3-1|TRBJ2-7
CATSQEWASASYEQYF
>TRBV29-1|TRBJ2-1
CSVEGPGINEQFF
>TRBV30|TRBJ2-7
CAWSPQRGSYEQYF
>TRBV12-3/TRBV12-4|TRBJ2-5
CASSLGQRLPETQYF
>TRBV15|TRBJ1-5
CATSRGTGGGQPQHF
>TRBV5-1|TRBJ2-7
CASSLGWDEQYF
>TRBV6-4|TRBJ2-7
CASNRSPRQPYEQYF
>TRBV9|TRBJ2-2
CASSVRIPGELFF
>TRBV19|TRBJ2-1
CASSRGLAGVDEQFF
>TRBV3-1|TRBJ1-4
CASSARGALEKLFF
>TRBV9|TRBJ1-1
CASSVDPYTTEAFF